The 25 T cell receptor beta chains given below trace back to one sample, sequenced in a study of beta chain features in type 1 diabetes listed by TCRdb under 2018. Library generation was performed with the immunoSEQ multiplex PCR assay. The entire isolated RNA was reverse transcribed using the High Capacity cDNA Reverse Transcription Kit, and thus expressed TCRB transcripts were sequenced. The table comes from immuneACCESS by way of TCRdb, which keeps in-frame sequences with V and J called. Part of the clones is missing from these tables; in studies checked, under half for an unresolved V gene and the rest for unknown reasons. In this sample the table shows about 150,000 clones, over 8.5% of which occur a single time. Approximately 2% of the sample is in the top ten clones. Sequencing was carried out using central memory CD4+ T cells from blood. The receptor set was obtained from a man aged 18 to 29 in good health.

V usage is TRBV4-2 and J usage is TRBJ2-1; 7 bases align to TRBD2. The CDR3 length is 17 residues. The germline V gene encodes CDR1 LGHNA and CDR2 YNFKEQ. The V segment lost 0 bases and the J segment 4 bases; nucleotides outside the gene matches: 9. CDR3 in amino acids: CASSQESRTRAYNEQFF. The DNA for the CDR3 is TGTGCCAGCAGCCAAGAATCAAGGACTAGAGCTTACAATGAGCAGTTCTTC.

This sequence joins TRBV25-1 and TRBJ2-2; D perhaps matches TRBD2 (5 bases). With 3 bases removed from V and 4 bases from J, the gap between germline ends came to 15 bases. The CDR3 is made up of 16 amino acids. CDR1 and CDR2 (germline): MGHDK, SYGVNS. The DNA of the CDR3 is TGTGCCAGCAGTGAGCTGAAAACGGGGAGCACCGGGGAGCTGTTTTTT. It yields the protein CASSELKTGSTGELFF.

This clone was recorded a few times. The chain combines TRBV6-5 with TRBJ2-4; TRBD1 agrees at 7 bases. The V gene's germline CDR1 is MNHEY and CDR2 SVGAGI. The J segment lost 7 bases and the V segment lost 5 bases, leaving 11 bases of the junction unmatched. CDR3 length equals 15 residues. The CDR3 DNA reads TGTGCCAGCAGTCATACCGTGGGACAGACGAACATTCAGTACTTC. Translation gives CASSHTVGQTNIQYF.

The CDR3 sequence is CASSQSGSTNEKLFF. For the CDR3, the DNA is TGTGCCAGCAGCCAAAGCGGTTCAACTAATGAAAAACTGTTTTTT. This chain joins TRBV4-2 and TRBJ1-4; D gene unclear. V lost 2 bases, J lost 0 bases, and 7 bases lay in between. The CDR3 runs to 15 residues. Germline V gene sequence: CDR1 LGHNA, CDR2 YNFKEQ.

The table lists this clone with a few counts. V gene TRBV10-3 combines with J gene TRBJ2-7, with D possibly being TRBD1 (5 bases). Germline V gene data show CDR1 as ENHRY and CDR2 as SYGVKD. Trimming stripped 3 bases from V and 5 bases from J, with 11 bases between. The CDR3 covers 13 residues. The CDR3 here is CAISDRAWDEQYF. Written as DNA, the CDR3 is TGTGCCATCAGTGACAGGGCCTGGGACGAGCAGTACTTC.

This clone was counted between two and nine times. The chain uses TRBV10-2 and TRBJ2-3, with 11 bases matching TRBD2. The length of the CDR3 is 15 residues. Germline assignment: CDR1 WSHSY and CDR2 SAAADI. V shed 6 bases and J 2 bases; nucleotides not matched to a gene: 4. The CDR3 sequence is CASRLAGATTDTQYF. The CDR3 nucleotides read TGCGCCAGCAGACTAGCGGGGGCGACCACAGATACGCAGTATTTT.

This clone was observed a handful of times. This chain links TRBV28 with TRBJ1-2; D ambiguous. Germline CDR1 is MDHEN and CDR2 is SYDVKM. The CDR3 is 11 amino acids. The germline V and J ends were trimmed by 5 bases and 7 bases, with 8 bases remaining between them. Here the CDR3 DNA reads TGTGCCAGCAGTACGCAGCGTGGCTACACCTTC. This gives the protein CASSTQRGYTF.

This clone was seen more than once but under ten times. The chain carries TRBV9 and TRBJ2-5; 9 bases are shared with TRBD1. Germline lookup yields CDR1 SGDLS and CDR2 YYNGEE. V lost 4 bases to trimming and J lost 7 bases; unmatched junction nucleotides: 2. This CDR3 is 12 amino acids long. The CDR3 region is CASSLQGATQYF. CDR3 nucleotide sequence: TGTGCCAGCAGCTTACAGGGGGCGACCCAGTACTTC.

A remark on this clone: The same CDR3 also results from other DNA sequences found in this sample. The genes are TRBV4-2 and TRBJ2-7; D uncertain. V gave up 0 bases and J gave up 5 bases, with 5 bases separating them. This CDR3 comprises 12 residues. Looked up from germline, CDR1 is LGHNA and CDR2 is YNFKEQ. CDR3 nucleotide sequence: TGTGCCAGCAGCCAAGATCGCGACGAGCAGTACTTC. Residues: CASSQDRDEQYF.

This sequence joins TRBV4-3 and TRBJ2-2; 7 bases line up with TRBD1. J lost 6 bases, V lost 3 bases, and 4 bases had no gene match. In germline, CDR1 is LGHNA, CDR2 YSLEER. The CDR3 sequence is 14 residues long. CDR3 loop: CASSQNRGPGELFF. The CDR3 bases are TGCGCCAGCAGCCAGAACAGGGGCCCCGGGGAGCTGTTTTTT.

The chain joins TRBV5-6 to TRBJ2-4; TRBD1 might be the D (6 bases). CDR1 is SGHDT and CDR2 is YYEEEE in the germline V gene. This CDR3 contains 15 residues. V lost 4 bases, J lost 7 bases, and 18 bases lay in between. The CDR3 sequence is CASSQDRHGVNIQYF. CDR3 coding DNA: TGTGCCAGCAGCCAGGACAGACACGGGGTCAACATTCAGTACTTC.

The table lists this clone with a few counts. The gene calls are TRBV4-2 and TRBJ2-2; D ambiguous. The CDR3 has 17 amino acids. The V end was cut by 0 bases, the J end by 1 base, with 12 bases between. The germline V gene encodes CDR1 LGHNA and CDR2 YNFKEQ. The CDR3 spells CASSQDLNRMNTGELFF. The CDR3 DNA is TGTGCCAGCAGCCAAGATCTCAACAGAATGAACACCGGGGAGCTGTTTTTT.

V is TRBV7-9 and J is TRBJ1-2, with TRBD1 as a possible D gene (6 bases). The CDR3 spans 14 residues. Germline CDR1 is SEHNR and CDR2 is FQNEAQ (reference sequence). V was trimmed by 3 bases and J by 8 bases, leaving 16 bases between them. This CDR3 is CASSFRDTRRGYTF. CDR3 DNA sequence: TGTGCCAGCAGCTTTCGGGACACTCGTAGGGGCTACACCTTC. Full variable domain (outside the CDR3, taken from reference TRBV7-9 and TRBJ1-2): DTGVSQNPRHKITKRGQNVTFRCDPISEHNRLYWYRQTLGQGPEFLTYFQNEAQLEKSRLLSDRFSAERPKGSFSTLEIQRTEQGDSAMYLCASSFRDTRRGYTFGSGTRLTVV.

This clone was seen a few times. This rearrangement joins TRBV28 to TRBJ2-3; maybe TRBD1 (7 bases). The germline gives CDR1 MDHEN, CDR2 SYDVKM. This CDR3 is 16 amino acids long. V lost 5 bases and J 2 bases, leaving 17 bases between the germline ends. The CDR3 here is CASSRSGGSHTDTQYF. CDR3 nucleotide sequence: TGTGCCAGCAGTCGTTCAGGGGGGAGTCACACAGATACGCAGTATTTT.

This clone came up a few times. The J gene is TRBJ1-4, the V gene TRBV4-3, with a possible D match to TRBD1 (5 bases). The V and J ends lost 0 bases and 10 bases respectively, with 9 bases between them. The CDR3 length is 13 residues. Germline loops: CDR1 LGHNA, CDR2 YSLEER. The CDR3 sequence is CASSQEAGIKLFF. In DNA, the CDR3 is TGCGCCAGCAGCCAAGAGGCAGGGATAAAACTGTTTTTT.

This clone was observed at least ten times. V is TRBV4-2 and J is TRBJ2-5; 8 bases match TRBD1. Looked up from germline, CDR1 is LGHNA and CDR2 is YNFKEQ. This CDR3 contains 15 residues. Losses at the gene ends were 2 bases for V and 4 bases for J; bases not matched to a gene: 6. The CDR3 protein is CASSQTGGGSETQYF. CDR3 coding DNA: TGTGCCAGCAGCCAAACAGGGGGTGGTTCAGAGACCCAGTACTTC.

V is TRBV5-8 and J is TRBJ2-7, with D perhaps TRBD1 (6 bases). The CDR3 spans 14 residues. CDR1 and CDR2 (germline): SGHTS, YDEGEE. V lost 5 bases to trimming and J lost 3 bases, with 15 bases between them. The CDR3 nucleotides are TGTGCCAGCAGGCCTAGGACAGCTCACTACGAGCAGTACTTC. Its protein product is CASRPRTAHYEQYF.

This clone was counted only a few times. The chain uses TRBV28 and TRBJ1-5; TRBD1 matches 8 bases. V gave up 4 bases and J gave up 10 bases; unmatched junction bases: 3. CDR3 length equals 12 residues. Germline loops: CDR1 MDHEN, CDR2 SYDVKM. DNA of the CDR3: TGTGCCAGCAGTTGGACAGGGTCCCCCCAGCATTTT. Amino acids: CASSWTGSPQHF.

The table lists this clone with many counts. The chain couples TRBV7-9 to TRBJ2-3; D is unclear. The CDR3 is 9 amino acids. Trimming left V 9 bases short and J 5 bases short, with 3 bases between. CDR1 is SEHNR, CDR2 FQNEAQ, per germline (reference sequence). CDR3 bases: TGTGCCAGTGGAGATACGCAGTATTTT. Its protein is CASGDTQYF.

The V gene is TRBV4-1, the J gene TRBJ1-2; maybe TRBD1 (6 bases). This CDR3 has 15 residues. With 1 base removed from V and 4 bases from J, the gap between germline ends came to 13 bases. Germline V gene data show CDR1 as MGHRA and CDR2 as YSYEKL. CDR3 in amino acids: CASSQVGRGGYGYTF. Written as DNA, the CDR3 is TGCGCCAGCAGCCAAGTAGGCAGGGGTGGCTATGGCTACACCTTC.

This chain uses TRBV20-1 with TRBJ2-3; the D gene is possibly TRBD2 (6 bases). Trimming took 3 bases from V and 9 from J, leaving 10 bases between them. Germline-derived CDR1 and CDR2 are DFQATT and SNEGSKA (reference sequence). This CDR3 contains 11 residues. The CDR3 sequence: CSAREGGTQYF. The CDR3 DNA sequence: TGCAGTGCTAGGGAGGGAGGCACGCAGTATTTT.

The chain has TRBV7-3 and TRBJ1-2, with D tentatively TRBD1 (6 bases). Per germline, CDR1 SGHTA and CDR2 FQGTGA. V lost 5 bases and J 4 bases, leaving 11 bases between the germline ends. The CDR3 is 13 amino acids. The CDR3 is CASSPGASYGYTF. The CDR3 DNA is TGTGCCAGCAGCCCGGGGGCGAGCTATGGCTACACCTTC.

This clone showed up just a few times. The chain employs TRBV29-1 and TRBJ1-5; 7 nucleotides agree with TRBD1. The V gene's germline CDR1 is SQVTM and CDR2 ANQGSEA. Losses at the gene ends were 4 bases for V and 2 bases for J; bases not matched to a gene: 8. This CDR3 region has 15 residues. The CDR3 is CSVGDSFYGNQPQHF. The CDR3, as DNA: TGCAGCGTTGGGGACAGTTTTTACGGCAATCAGCCCCAGCATTTT.

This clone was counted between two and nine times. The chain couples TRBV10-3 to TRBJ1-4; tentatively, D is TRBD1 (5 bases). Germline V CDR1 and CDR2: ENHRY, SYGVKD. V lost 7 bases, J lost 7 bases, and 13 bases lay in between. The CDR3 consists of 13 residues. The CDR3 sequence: CAIKGRVGEKLFF. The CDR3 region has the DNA TGTGCCATCAAGGGCAGGGTTGGTGAAAAACTGTTTTTT.

The CDR3 DNA reads TGTGCCAGCAGTGAAAACAGCTATGGCTACACCTTC. It codes for CASSENSYGYTF. The chain recombines TRBV2 with TRBJ1-2; D call uncertain. The germline CDR1 and CDR2 sequences are SNHLY and FYNNEI. Trimming removed 2 bases at V and 4 bases at J, with 5 bases between. The CDR3 length is 12 residues.